The 27 T cell receptor beta chains listed next were all sequenced from one sample in a study of T cell responses to AZD1222 COVID-19 vaccine. Assay: immunoSEQ multiplex PCR; the TCRdb copy retains only in-frame clones and omits some. The sample consists of 100,000 to 130,000 clones, about 90% of them appearing once. Sequences were derived from peripheral blood, sampled on day 0 of AZD1222 vaccination. The source of these receptors is an adult in good health.

The J gene is TRBJ1-1, the V gene TRBV20-1; 10 nucleotides align to TRBD1. CDR1 and CDR2 from the germline V gene are DFQATT and SNEGSKA (reference sequence). V lost 3 bases to trimming and J lost 4 bases; unmatched junction nucleotides: 14. There are 17 residues in the CDR3. The CDR3 is CSASAVGTGELFTEAFF. The CDR3 DNA is TGCAGTGCTAGTGCTGTAGGGACAGGGGAATTGTTCACTGAAGCTTTCTTT.

V usage is TRBV5-3 and J usage is TRBJ1-1, with D perhaps TRBD1 (6 bases). TRBV5-3 is flagged as an ORF with uncertain function. The V gene lost 4 bases and the J gene lost 0 bases, with 10 bases spanning the gap. The CDR3 extends over 14 amino acids. The CDR3 sequence: CARSARGMNTEAFF. The CDR3 coding sequence is TGTGCCAGAAGCGCCAGGGGCATGAACACTGAAGCTTTCTTT.

The chain couples TRBV29-1 to TRBJ1-1; D possibly corresponds to TRBD1 (6 bases). V was shortened by 7 bases and J by 6 bases, with 12 bases between the two germline ends. Germline V gene data show CDR1 as SQVTM and CDR2 as ANQGSEA. CDR3 length: 11 residues. Here the CDR3 DNA reads TGCAGCGCGACACAGGGCCCTGAAGCTTTCTTT. Amino acid sequence: CSATQGPEAFF.

CDR3 protein: CASSPGQLPYEQYF. CDR3 coding DNA: TGCGCCAGCAGCCCGGGACAGTTGCCCTACGAGCAGTACTTC. This chain links TRBV5-1 with TRBJ2-7; TRBD1 matches 7 bases. Germline CDR1 and CDR2: SGHRS and YFSETQ. The CDR3 spans 14 residues. V was pared by 4 bases and J by 2 bases, with 6 bases of the junction left unmatched.

J is TRBJ2-7 and V is TRBV11-3; D is perhaps TRBD2 (5 bases). Trimming removed 5 bases from V and 6 bases from J, with 26 bases in between. Per germline, CDR1 SGHNT and CDR2 YENEEA. This CDR3 has 17 amino acids. The CDR3 sequence is CASSPGTLGGRKAEQYF. CDR3 bases: TGTGCCAGCAGCCCGGGTACACTAGGTGGGCGAAAAGCCGAGCAGTACTTC.

The gene calls are TRBV5-4 and TRBJ1-1; D is possibly TRBD1 (5 bases). Deletions cut 4 bases from V and 3 bases from J, with 16 bases between. The germline gives CDR1 SGHNT, CDR2 YYREEE (reference sequence). This CDR3 comprises 15 residues. The CDR3 nucleotides are TGTGCCAGCAGCCACAGGTCCGCAATGGACACTGAAGCTTTCTTT. This codes for CASSHRSAMDTEAFF.

This chain uses TRBV3-1 (or the pseudogene TRBV3-2) with TRBJ2-1, with D maybe TRBD1 (6 bases). The germline CDR1 and CDR2 sequences are LGHDT and YNNKEL (reference sequence). The CDR3 sequence is 14 residues long. V lost 0 bases and J lost 6, with 9 bases in between. The CDR3 DNA reads TGTGCCAGCAGCCAAGAAGGACAGACCAATGAGCAGTTCTTC. Amino acid sequence: CASSQEGQTNEQFF.

This chain uses TRBV7-2 with TRBJ1-3; possibly TRBD1 for D (5 bases). Germline V gene data show CDR1 as SGHTA and CDR2 as FQGNSA. V dropped 6 bases and J dropped 1 base, with 13 bases sitting between them. The CDR3 runs 15 residues. The CDR3 DNA reads TGTGCCAGCAGACGGGACTCCGCATCTGGAAACACCATATATTTT. This sequence encodes CASRRDSASGNTIYF.

CDR3 sequence: CASSPGTSGGELFF. For the CDR3, the DNA is TGTGCCAGCAGCCCCGGGACTAGTGGCGGGGAGCTGTTTTTT. The chain couples TRBV7-7 to TRBJ2-2; the match to TRBD2 covers 8 bases. The germline V gene encodes CDR1 SSHAT and CDR2 FNYEAQ (reference sequence). The V segment lost 5 bases and the J segment 7 bases; nucleotides outside the gene matches: 6. This CDR3 has 14 amino acids.

This clone occurred once. The CDR3 sequence is CASSPDPTNTGELFF. CDR3 sequence (DNA): TGTGCCAGCAGCCCCGATCCCACCAACACCGGGGAGCTGTTTTTT. The V and J genes are TRBV7-3 and TRBJ2-2; no clear D. In germline, CDR1 is SGHTA, CDR2 FQGTGA. The CDR3 covers 15 residues. V was clipped by 5 bases and J by 2 bases, with 12 bases between them.

The chain uses TRBV4-1 and TRBJ1-5; D remains unclear. CDR1 is MGHRA, CDR2 YSYEKL, per germline. The CDR3 contains 17 residues. V lost 3 bases and J lost 9, with 24 bases in between. CDR3: CASSQSSTNSDLRPQHF. CDR3 sequence (DNA): TGCGCCAGCAGCCAGTCGTCCACAAACAGTGATCTTCGGCCCCAGCATTTT.

The sample holds a few counts of this clone. The chain couples TRBV2 to TRBJ1-2; D perhaps matches TRBD1 (5 bases). Trimming removed 7 bases from V and 4 bases from J, with 16 bases in between. Looked up from germline, CDR1 is SNHLY and CDR2 is FYNNEI. This CDR3 is 14 amino acids long. CDR3 region: CASKSTATGYGYTF. CDR3 in DNA: TGTGCCAGCAAGTCGACAGCGACTGGCTATGGCTACACCTTC.

The genes are TRBV7-9 and TRBJ2-2; D might be TRBD1 (5 bases). Germline V gene lookup returns CDR1 SEHNR and CDR2 FQNEAQ (reference sequence). The CDR3 is 14 residues long. Trimming left V 8 bases short and J 1 base short, with 11 bases between. The CDR3 coding sequence is TGTGCCAGCGGACACACCGGGAACACCGGGGAGCTGTTTTTT. Translation: CASGHTGNTGELFF.

The chain recombines TRBV6-4 with TRBJ2-3; D not resolved. Between the trimmed V and J ends, which lost 5 bases and 6 bases, there was a span of 12 bases. From germline, CDR1 is MRHNA and CDR2 SNTAGT. The CDR3 is 13 amino acids. The CDR3 is CASSPTFSDTQYF. The CDR3 coding sequence is TGTGCCAGCAGTCCTACCTTTTCGGATACGCAGTATTTT.

The DNA for the CDR3 is TGTGCCAGCAGTCTACTACTAGCAGGGGCAGCGAATTCACCCCTCCACTTT. Translation: CASSLLLAGAANSPLHF. The chain links TRBV6-2 or TRBV6-3 to TRBJ1-6; D possibly corresponds to TRBD1 (6 bases). This CDR3 contains 17 residues. Germline V gives CDR1 MNHEY, CDR2 SVGEGT. With 5 bases removed from V and 7 bases from J, the gap between germline ends came to 21 bases.

The chain employs TRBV6-2 or TRBV6-3 and TRBJ1-4; D unresolved. This CDR3 has 13 residues. Germline loops: CDR1 MNHEY, CDR2 SVGEGT. With 2 bases removed from V and 8 bases from J, the gap between germline ends came to 9 bases. CDR3 DNA sequence: TGTGCCAGCAGTTACCGGCAACACGAAAAACTGTTTTTT. It encodes CASSYRQHEKLFF.

The chain employs TRBV5-6 and TRBJ1-6; 9 nucleotides align to TRBD1. The CDR3 has 15 residues. V trimming: 4 bases; J trimming: 7 bases; junction bases outside the gene matches: 6. Germline CDR1 SGHDT, CDR2 YYEEEE. CDR3 sequence (DNA): TGTGCCAGCAGCCCCGGACAGGGGAGGAATTCACCCCTCCACTTT. Protein: CASSPGQGRNSPLHF. The variable domain in full, completed from reference TRBV5-6 and TRBJ1-6, reads DAGVTQSPTHLIKTRGQQVTLRCSPKSGHDTVSWYQQALGQGPQFIFQYYEEEERQRGNFPDRFSGHQFPNYSSELNVNALLLGDSALYLCASSPGQGRNSPLHFGNGTRLTVT.

This clone was observed a handful of times. The chain couples TRBV9 to TRBJ2-1; TRBD2 might be the D (7 bases). The ends were cut back, 2 bases at V and 7 bases at J, with 16 bases in the middle. Germline CDR1 is SGDLS and CDR2 is YYNGEE. The length of the CDR3 is 15 residues. The CDR3 is CASSVIGGASNEQFF. The CDR3 DNA reads as TGTGCCAGCAGCGTGATAGGGGGGGCGTCAAATGAGCAGTTCTTC.

J is TRBJ1-2 and V is TRBV29-1; 9 bases align to TRBD1. The germline gives CDR1 SQVTM, CDR2 ANQGSEA. V was clipped by 7 bases and J by 4 bases; unmatched bases: 4. The CDR3 loop spans 12 amino acids. Here the CDR3 DNA reads TGCAGCGCCGGGACAGGGATCTATGGCTACACCTTC. Its protein is CSAGTGIYGYTF. The entire variable domain, with the rest obtained from reference TRBV29-1 and TRBJ1-2, is as follows: SAVISQKPSRDICQRGTSLTIQCQVDSQVTMMFWYRQQPGQSLTLIATANQGSEATYESGFVIDKFPISRPNLTFSTLTVSNMSPEDSSIYLCSAGTGIYGYTFGSGTRLTVV.

This rearrangement joins TRBV7-9 to TRBJ2-2, with D tentatively TRBD1 (5 bases). CDR3 length equals 18 residues. Germline CDR1 SEHNR, CDR2 FQNEAQ (reference sequence). Trimming shortened V by 4 bases and J by 4 bases, and 22 bases separated the two germline ends. The CDR3: CASSSRSQTGMGTGELFF. The CDR3 DNA follows: TGTGCCAGCAGCTCCCGAAGCCAAACAGGAATGGGCACCGGGGAGCTGTTTTTT.

This rearrangement joins TRBV19 to TRBJ1-5; no definite D call. Germline lookup yields CDR1 LNHDA and CDR2 SQIVND (reference sequence). This CDR3 region has 14 residues. The V and J ends lost 4 bases and 0 bases respectively, with 7 bases between them. The CDR3 DNA follows: TGTGCCAGTAGTAAACTAGGTAGCAATCAGCCCCAGCATTTT. Translating it yields CASSKLGSNQPQHF. The full variable domain, rest sourced from reference TRBV19 and TRBJ1-5, is DGGITQSPKYLFRKEGQNVTLSCEQNLNHDAMYWYRQDPGQGLRLIYYSQIVNDFQKGDIAEGYSVSREKKESFPLTVTSAQKNPTAFYLCASSKLGSNQPQHFGDGTRLSIL.

With respect to this clone: Distinct nucleotide sequences in the sample also encode this CDR3. V is TRBV18 and J is TRBJ1-2; 7 nucleotides match TRBD1. The CDR3 consists of 16 residues. Losses at the gene ends were 2 bases for V and 1 base for J; bases not matched to a gene: 7. Germline CDR1 KGHSH, CDR2 LQKENI. The CDR3 is CASSPIGQANNYGYTF. The DNA for the CDR3 is TGTGCCAGCTCACCAATTGGACAGGCCAATAACTATGGCTACACCTTC.

The chain has TRBV27 and TRBJ2-7; a possible D gene is TRBD2 (6 bases). Trimming removed 5 bases at V and 2 bases at J, with 22 bases between. The CDR3 covers 17 residues. Germline V gene sequence: CDR1 MNHEY, CDR2 SMNVEV (reference sequence). The CDR3, as DNA: TGTGCCAGCAGTCTCTTCCCCGAACGGGGGAGTCCCTACGAGCAGTACTTC. Translating it yields CASSLFPERGSPYEQYF.

This chain uses TRBV5-1 with TRBJ2-2, with D unresolved. From germline, CDR1 is SGHRS and CDR2 YFSETQ. This CDR3 is 13 amino acids long. Trimming pared 0 bases from V and 6 bases from J, leaving 6 bases between. CDR3 amino acids: CASSLDPAGELFF. CDR3 nucleotide sequence: TGCGCCAGCAGCTTGGACCCCGCCGGGGAGCTGTTTTTT.

This chain connects TRBV5-8 to TRBJ1-3; no firm D call. V dropped 6 bases and J dropped 4 bases, with 8 bases sitting between them. This CDR3 is built from 12 residues. CDR1 SGHTS and CDR2 YDEGEE come from the germline V gene. The CDR3 loop reads CASKFSGNTIYF. CDR3 bases: TGTGCCAGCAAGTTCTCGGGAAACACCATATATTTT.

The V call is TRBV9, the J call TRBJ2-7; possibly TRBD1 for D (7 bases). CDR1 is SGDLS, CDR2 YYNGEE, per germline. V lost 0 bases to trimming and J lost 3 bases, with 10 bases between them. This CDR3 spans 14 amino acids. CDR3: CASSVAGGGYEQYF. The CDR3 bases are TGTGCCAGCAGCGTAGCAGGGGGAGGCTACGAGCAGTACTTC.

The chain employs TRBV27 and TRBJ2-1; 7 nucleotides match TRBD2. Germline loops: CDR1 MNHEY, CDR2 SMNVEV (reference sequence). This CDR3 is 15 amino acids long. V lost 5 bases, J lost 5 bases, and 9 bases stayed unmatched. The CDR3 loop reads CASSPSRGGHNEQFF. Written as DNA, the CDR3 is TGTGCCAGCAGTCCCTCCCGCGGGGGTCACAATGAGCAGTTCTTC.